What follows are 11 T cell receptor beta chains derived from one specimen sequenced in a study of T cells in Graves' hyperthyroidism and ophthalmopathy. Template material for amplifying TCR beta CDR3 regions consisted of RNA transcripts. Using the HTBI primer set, a first-round RT-PCR was run on the TCR CDR3. TCRdb itself ran the multiplex PCR reads through MiXCR, one entry per CDR3 protein. The data show about 200,000 distinct CDR3 sequences, with around a sixth seen just once and roughly 49% held by the top ten. The sample consisted of blood. The receptors here all came from a woman aged 45-60 years with Graves' hyperthyroidism.

This clonotype has a count of ten or more. The V gene is TRBV6-1, the J gene TRBJ1-2; TRBD1 aligns across 8 bases. This CDR3 is built from 13 residues. The germline V gene has CDR1 MNHNS and CDR2 SASEGT. V shed 11 bases, J shed 0 bases, and the junction held 5 bases outside the gene matches. This CDR3 reads CAAGTGANYGYTF. The CDR3 nucleotides read TGTGCCGCCGGGACAGGAGCTAACTATGGCTACACCTTC.

This clonotype was picked up one time. The rearrangement joins TRBV7-8 to TRBJ2-7, with D maybe TRBD1 (5 bases). From germline, CDR1 is SGHVS and CDR2 FQNEAQ. V lost 1 base, J lost 2 bases, and 12 bases lay in between. The CDR3 is made up of 15 amino acids. The CDR3 here is CASSLGIQGTYEQYF. CDR3 bases: TGTGCCAGCAGCTTAGGAATTCAGGGAACCTACGAGCAGTACTTC. Looking up the rest from reference TRBV7-8 and TRBJ2-7 gives the full variable domain: GAGVSQSPRYKVAKRGQDVALRCDPISGHVSLFWYQQALGQGPEFLTYFQNEAQLDKSGLPSDRFFAERPEGSVSTLKIQRTQQEDSAVYLCASSLGIQGTYEQYFGPGTRLTVT.

The chain combines TRBV20-1 with TRBJ2-1; TRBD1 matches 7 bases. Germline V gene lookup returns CDR1 DFQATT and CDR2 SNEGSKA (reference sequence). This CDR3 spans 13 amino acids. The J segment lost 7 bases and the V segment lost 3 bases, leaving 6 bases of the junction unmatched. CDR3: CSARPGGLNEQFF. The DNA for the CDR3 is TGCAGTGCTAGGCCAGGGGGATTGAATGAGCAGTTCTTC.

This clonotype was detected ten times or more. The V gene is TRBV6-5, the J gene TRBJ1-1; 8 bases align to TRBD1. The CDR3 runs 13 residues. The V gene's germline CDR1 is MNHEY and CDR2 SVGAGI. V was clipped by 6 bases and J by 5 bases; unmatched bases: 5. CDR3 DNA sequence: TGTGCCAGCAGACCTACAGGGGGGACTGAAGCTTTCTTT. Its translation is CASRPTGGTEAFF.

This clonotype was observed a few times. The J gene is TRBJ1-5, the V gene TRBV6-1; TRBD1 aligns across 11 bases. The length of the CDR3 is 13 residues. V shed 7 bases, J shed 7 bases, and the junction held 3 bases outside the gene matches. Germline-derived CDR1 and CDR2 are MNHNS and SASEGT. Here the CDR3 reads CASNRDRGQPQHF. Here the CDR3 DNA reads TGTGCCAGCAACCGGGACAGGGGGCAGCCCCAGCATTTT.

This clonotype was observed at least ten times. The chain employs TRBV20-1 and TRBJ1-2; 10 bases map to TRBD1. The ends lost 3 bases at V and 8 bases at J; junction bases unmatched: 9. CDR1 and CDR2 (germline): DFQATT, SNEGSKA (reference sequence). The CDR3 totals 14 residues. The CDR3 reads CSARFGQGVGGYTF. In DNA form, the CDR3 reads TGCAGTGCTAGGTTCGGACAGGGGGTTGGCGGCTACACCTTC.

This rearrangement joins TRBV28 to TRBJ2-1, with a weak D call TRBD2 (7 bases). Germline V gene data show CDR1 as MDHEN and CDR2 as SYDVKM. Between the trimmed V and J ends, which lost 8 bases and 4 bases, there was a span of 15 bases. The CDR3 sequence is 14 residues long. CDR3 residues: CASWRGTTYNEQFF. CDR3 DNA sequence: TGTGCCAGCTGGCGGGGGACAACTTACAATGAGCAGTTCTTC.

This clonotype has ten or more counts. The genes are TRBV15 and TRBJ2-5; TRBD2 matches at 10 bases. The CDR3 has 15 amino acids. Germline V gives CDR1 LNHNV, CDR2 YYDKDF (reference sequence). With 6 bases clipped from V and 4 bases from J, the junction kept 8 bases outside the gene matches. CDR3 coding DNA: TGTGCCACCAGTAATGAACGACTAGCGGGAGAGACCCAGTACTTC. This codes for CATSNERLAGETQYF. The full variable domain, its missing parts supplied by reference TRBV15 and TRBJ2-5, is DAMVIQNPRYQVTQFGKPVTLSCSQTLNHNVMYWYQQKSSQAPKLLFHYYDKDFNNEADTPDNFQSRRPNTSFCFLDIRSPGLGDTAMYLCATSNERLAGETQYFGPGTRLLVL.

This clonotype appeared many times. The chain is built from TRBV11-2 and TRBJ2-7; the D is unclear. Trimming pared 3 bases from V and 6 bases from J, leaving 12 bases between. The germline V gene encodes CDR1 SGHAT and CDR2 FQNNGV. This CDR3 region has 13 residues. In DNA, the CDR3 is TGTGCCAGCAGCTTGACCGATAATAGCGAGCAGTACTTC. Its translation: CASSLTDNSEQYF.

This clonotype was counted between two and nine times. This chain connects TRBV7-9 to TRBJ1-2, with D hard to call. The CDR3 length is 15 residues. V was clipped by 1 base and J by 0 bases, with 9 bases between them. Germline assignment: CDR1 SEHNR and CDR2 FQNEAQ (reference sequence). The DNA for the CDR3 is TGTGCCAGCAGCTTAGGAACAGCCCCTAACTATGGCTACACCTTC. It specifies CASSLGTAPNYGYTF.

This clonotype was detected many times. This rearrangement joins TRBV18 to TRBJ2-3, with TRBD2 matching 14 bases. In germline, CDR1 is KGHSH, CDR2 LQKENI. Germline trimming cut 3 bases from V and 0 bases from J; bases unmatched to any gene: 2. CDR3 length: 17 residues. The CDR3 DNA follows: TGTGCCAGCTCACCGGGACTAGCGGGAGTTAGCACAGATACGCAGTATTTT. This codes for CASSPGLAGVSTDTQYF.